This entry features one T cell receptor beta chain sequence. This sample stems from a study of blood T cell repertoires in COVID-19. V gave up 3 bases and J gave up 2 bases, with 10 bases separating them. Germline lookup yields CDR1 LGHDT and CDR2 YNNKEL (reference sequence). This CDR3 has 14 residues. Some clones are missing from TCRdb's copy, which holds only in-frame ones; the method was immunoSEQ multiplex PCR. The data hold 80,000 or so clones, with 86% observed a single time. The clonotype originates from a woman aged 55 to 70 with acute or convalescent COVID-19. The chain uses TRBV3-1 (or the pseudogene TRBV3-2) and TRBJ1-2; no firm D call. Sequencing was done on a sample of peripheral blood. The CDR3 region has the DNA TGTGCCAGCAGCCAGGGCGTAGGAAACTATGGCTACACCTTC. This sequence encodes CASSQGVGNYGYTF.